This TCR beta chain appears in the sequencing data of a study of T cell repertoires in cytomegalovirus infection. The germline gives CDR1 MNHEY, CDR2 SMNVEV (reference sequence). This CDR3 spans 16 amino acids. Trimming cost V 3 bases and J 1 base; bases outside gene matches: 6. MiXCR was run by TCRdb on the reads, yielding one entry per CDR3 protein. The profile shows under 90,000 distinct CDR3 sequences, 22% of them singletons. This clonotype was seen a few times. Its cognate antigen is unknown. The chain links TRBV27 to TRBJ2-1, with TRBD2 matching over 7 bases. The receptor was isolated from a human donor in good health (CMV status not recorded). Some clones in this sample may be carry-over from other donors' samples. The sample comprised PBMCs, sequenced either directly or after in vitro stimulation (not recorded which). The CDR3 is CASSFYPSGSYNEQFF. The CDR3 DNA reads TGTGCCAGCAGTTTTTACCCTAGCGGTTCCTACAATGAGCAGTTCTTC.